This T cell receptor (beta chain) stems from a study of blood T cell repertoires in COVID-19. At the level of the study: The United States, Italy and Spain supplied acute and convalescent COVID-19 samples. Nucleic acid was either cDNA or gDNA, and it came from T cells, B-cell-depleted T cells, or PBMCs.

Under the authors' procedure: How many nucleated cells were present was estimated from reference gene primer amplification. TCRdb keeps only in-frame clones here, not all; method: immunoSEQ multiplex PCR. The V and J calls and the clone size are those of that table, but D and trimming were determined from the DNA. The sample holds under 250,000 clones, roughly 84% seen once. The CDR3 covers 12 residues. Trimming left V 7 bases short and J 1 base short, with 4 bases between. The chain uses TRBV12-3 or TRBV12-4 and TRBJ2-2; D is unclear. The source material was peripheral blood. The receptor comes from a woman aged 40 to 49 who had recovered from COVID-19. CDR3 in amino acids: CASTRNTGELFF. The CDR3, as DNA: TGTGCCAGCACCAGGAACACCGGGGAGCTGTTTTTT.